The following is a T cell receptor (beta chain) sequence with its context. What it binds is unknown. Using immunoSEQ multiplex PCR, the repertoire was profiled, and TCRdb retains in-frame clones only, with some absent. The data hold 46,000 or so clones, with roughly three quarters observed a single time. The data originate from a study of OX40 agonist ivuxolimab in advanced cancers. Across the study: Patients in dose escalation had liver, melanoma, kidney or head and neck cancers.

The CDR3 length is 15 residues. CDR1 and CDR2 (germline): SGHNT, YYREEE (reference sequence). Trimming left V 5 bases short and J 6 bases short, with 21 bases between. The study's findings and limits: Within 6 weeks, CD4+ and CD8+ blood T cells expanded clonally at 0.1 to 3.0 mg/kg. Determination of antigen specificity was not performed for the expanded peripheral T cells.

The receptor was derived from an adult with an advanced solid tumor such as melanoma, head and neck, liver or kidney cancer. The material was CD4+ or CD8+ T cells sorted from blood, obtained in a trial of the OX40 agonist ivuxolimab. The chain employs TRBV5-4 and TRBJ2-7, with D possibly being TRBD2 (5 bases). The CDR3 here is CASRPDSRAVREQYF. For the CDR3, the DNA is TGTGCCAGCAGACCCGACTCGCGGGCTGTGCGCGAGCAGTACTTC.